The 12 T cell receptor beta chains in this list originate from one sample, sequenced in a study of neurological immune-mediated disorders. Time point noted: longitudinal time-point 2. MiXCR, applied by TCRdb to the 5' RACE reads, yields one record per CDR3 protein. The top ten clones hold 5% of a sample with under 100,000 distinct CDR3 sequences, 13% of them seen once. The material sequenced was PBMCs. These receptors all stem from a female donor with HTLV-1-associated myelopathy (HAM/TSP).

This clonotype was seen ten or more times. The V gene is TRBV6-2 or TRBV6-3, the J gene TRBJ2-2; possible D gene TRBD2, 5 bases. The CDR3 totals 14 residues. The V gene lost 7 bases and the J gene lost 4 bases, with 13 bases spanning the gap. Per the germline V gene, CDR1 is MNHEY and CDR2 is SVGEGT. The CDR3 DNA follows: TGTGCCAGCATCCACCGGAGGCTCACCGGGGAGCTGTTTTTT. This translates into CASIHRRLTGELFF.

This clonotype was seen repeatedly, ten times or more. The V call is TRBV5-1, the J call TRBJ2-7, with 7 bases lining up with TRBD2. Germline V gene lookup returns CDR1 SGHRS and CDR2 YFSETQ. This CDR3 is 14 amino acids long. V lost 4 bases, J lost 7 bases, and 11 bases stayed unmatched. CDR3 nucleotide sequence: TGCGCCAGCAGCCGTAGTACTAGCGCGAGGGAGCAGTACTTC. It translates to CASSRSTSAREQYF.

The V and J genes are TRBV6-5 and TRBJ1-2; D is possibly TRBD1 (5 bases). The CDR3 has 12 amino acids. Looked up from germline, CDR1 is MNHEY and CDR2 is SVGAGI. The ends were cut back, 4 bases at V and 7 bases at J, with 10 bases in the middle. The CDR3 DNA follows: TGTGCCAGCAGTTCCCGGGGGACTGGCTACACCTTC. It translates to CASSSRGTGYTF.

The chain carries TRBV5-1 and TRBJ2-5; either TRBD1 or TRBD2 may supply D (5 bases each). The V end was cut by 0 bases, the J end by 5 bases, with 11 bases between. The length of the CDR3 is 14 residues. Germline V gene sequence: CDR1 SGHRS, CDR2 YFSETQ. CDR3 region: CASSLVPGPETQYF. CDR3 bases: TGCGCCAGCAGCTTGGTGCCGGGACCTGAGACCCAGTACTTC.

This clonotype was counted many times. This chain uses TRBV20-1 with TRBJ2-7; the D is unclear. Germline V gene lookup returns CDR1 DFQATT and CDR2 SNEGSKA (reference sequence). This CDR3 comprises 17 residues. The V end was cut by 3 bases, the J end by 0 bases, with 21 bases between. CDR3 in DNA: TGCAGTGCTAGGGGAAACCCCTACAGCCTCAGCTCCTACGAGCAGTACTTC. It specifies CSARGNPYSLSSYEQYF.

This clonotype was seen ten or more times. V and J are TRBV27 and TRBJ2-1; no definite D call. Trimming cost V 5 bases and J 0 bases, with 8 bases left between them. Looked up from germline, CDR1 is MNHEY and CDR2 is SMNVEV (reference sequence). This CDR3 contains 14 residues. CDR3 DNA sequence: TGTGCCAGCAGTCCCCGGAGCTCCTACAATGAGCAGTTCTTC. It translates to CASSPRSSYNEQFF.

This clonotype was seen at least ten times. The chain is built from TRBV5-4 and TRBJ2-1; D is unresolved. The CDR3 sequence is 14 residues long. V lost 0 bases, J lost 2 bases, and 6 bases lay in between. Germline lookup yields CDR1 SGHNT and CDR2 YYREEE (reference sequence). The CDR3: CASSLVSPYNEQFF. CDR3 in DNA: TGTGCCAGCAGCTTGGTCAGTCCCTACAATGAGCAGTTCTTC.

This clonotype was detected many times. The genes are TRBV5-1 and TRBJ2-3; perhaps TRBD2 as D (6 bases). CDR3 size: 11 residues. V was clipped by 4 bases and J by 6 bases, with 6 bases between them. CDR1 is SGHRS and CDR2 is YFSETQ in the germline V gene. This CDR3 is CASSAGDTQYF. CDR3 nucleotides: TGCGCCAGCAGCGCGGGGGATACGCAGTATTTT.

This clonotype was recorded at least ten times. DNA for the CDR3: TGTGCCAGCAGTTTAGTACAACACGAGCAGTACTTC. Translated: CASSLVQHEQYF. The chain carries TRBV12-3 or TRBV12-4 and TRBJ2-7; D is uncertain. Trimming left V 1 base short and J 5 bases short, with 6 bases between. This CDR3 has 12 amino acids.

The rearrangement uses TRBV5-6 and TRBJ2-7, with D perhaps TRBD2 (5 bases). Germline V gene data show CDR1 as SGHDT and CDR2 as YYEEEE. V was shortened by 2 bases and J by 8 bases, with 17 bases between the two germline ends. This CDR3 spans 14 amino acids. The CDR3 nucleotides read TGTGCCAGCAGCTTAGGGCGTCCCGAGGGCCAGCAGTACTTC. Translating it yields CASSLGRPEGQQYF.

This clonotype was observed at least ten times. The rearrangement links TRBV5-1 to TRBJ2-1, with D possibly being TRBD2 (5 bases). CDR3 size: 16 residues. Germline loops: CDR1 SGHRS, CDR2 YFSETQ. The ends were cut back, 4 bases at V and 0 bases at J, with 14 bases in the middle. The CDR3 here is CASSLVGSSSYNEQFF. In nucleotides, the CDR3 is TGCGCCAGCAGCCTCGTGGGGAGCAGCTCCTACAATGAGCAGTTCTTC.

The CDR3 region is CASSLVTGGGSLGEQFF. The CDR3 region has the DNA TGCGCCAGCAGCTTGGTGACGGGCGGGGGTTCCCTCGGTGAGCAGTTCTTC. The chain has TRBV5-1 and TRBJ2-1; 7 bases are a match to TRBD2. V was pared by 0 bases and J by 9 bases, with 15 bases of the junction left unmatched. Germline V gene sequence: CDR1 SGHRS, CDR2 YFSETQ. The length of the CDR3 is 17 residues.